This T cell receptor (beta chain) was retrieved from a study of control samples from healthy donors and cancer patients. Trimming shortened V by 2 bases and J by 4 bases, and 9 bases separated the two germline ends. Germline CDR1 MNHEY, CDR2 SVGAGI. There are 14 residues in the CDR3. Only in-frame clones appear in the TCRdb table, and some are missing; sequencing was by immunoSEQ multiplex PCR. The sample lists 70,000 to 100,000 clones, 90% to 95% occurring once. The source is a man in his fifties or sixties in good health. The sample comprised blood. The V and J genes are TRBV6-5 and TRBJ2-1; D is unclear. This chain's CDR3 is CASSYMDGYNEQFF. The CDR3 DNA is TGTGCCAGCAGTTACATGGACGGGTACAATGAGCAGTTCTTC.